This T cell receptor beta chain derives from a study of cytomegalovirus exposure and HLA in healthy donors (dated by TCRdb to the late 2010s). With regard to the full study: According to a later analysis, the 100 to 150 validation repertoires were produced on the same platform as the 600 to 850 repertoires of the first cohort. In addition to the first cohort of hundreds of subjects, a separate validation cohort of approximately 130 different subjects was used. The study combined high-throughput TCR immunosequencing, statistical association of individual TCRs with disease status, and machine learning to predict cytomegalovirus infection status. The study was designed to test whether signatures of past pathogen exposure could be identified by cataloging public T cell receptors.

Paper-wide results and their limitations: A few of the identified cytomegalovirus-associated TCR beta chains were confirmed in vitro to be specific for cytomegalovirus antigens. Cytomegalovirus status was reported to be diagnosed by the classifier with high specificity and sensitivity in both the original and validation cohorts. A total of fewer than 200 TCR beta chains were listed by the study as associated with cytomegalovirus. All 120 or so repertoires were used to score co-occurrence in the validation cohort in a later analysis, because that analysis had no HLA typing for the cohort. Of the cluster scores, around 95% were above 0 in a later analysis, which found that TCRs clustered in the first cohort also tended to co-occur in the 120 or so validation repertoires. According to the authors, the approach could potentially be generalized to other disease states and immunological phenotypes. Across donors, most TCR sequences were observed very rarely, whereas some public TCRs were present in many individuals.

Details on this clone: This clone's antigen is unknown. Base qualities are not at hand, and no much larger clone is one base apart.

Libraries were prepared through the immunoSEQ multiplex PCR assay. Processing in the source paper ran as follows. A statistical classification framework was built for diagnosing cytomegalovirus status from the catalog of TCR beta chain sequences. Not all clones reach the TCRdb copy of this immuneACCESS table, which keeps in-frame sequences only. Checked studies attribute under half of the gap to unresolved V genes and leave the rest unexplained. D and trimming come from the DNA, and the V and J calls and clone size come from that table. The sample profile shows tens of thousands of clones; 95% of them were found once. About 6% of the sample goes to the ten largest clones. From its cysteine to its phenylalanine, the CDR3 spans 18 amino acids. CDR3 DNA is the only sequence kept; it has 54 bases, read in frame from the first base. V trim: 3 bases; J trim: 8 bases; unmatched bases: 22. The CDR1 and CDR2 encoded by the germline V gene are SGDLS and YYNGEE.

The donors were included in the validation cohort of over a hundred subjects, a group kept apart from the roughly 680-subject first cohort. The specimen was PBMCs. The chain joins TRBV9 to TRBJ1-1, and TRBD1 aligns with 7 junction nucleotides. The receptor comes from a woman aged 18-30 years in good health and CMV-seropositive. The CDR3 in this case is CASSARPGGQGVPGEAFF. The nucleotide sequence is TGTGCCAGCAGCGCAAGGCCTGGCGGGCAGGGGGTTCCCGGGGAAGCTTTCTTT.